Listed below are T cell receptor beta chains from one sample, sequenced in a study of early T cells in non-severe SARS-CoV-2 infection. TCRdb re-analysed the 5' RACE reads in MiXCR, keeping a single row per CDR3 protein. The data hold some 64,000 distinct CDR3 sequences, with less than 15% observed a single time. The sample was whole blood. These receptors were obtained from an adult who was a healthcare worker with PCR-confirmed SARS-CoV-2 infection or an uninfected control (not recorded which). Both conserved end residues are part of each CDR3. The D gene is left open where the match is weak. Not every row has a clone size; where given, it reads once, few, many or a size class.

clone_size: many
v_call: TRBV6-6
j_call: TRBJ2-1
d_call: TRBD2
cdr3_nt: TGTGCCAGCAGATTAGCGGGAGAATACAATGAGCAGTTCTTC
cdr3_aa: CASRLAGEYNEQFF

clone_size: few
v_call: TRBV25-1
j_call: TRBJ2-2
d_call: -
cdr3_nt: TGTGCCAGCAGTGGAGGGGCGAACACCGGGGAGCTGTTTTTT
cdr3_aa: CASSGGANTGELFF

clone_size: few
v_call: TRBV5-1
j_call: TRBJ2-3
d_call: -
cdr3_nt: TGCGCCAGCAGCTTGGCTCTCACCCCTAGCACAGATACGCAGTATTTT
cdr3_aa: CASSLALTPSTDTQYF

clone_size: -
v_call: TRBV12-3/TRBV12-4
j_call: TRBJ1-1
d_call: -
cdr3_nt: TGTGCCAGCAGTTTAGCTGTGAACACTGAAGCTTTCTTT
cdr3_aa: CASSLAVNTEAFF

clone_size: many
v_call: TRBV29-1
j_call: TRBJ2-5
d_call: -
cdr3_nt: TGCAGCGTTGAAGATAGGCACCGGGAGACCCAGTACTTC
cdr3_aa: CSVEDRHRETQYF

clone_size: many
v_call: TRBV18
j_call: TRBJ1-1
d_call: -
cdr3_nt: TGTGCCAGCTCGCCCGGACTGAACACTGAAGCTTTCTTT
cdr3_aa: CASSPGLNTEAFF

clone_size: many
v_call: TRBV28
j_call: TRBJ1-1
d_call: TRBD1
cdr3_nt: TGTGCCAGCAGTTTAGAGGACAGGGGTAGGGCTTTCTTT
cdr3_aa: CASSLEDRGRAFF

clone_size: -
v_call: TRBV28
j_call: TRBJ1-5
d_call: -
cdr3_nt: TGTGCCAGCAGTTTATGGGGGGGGATGGGTGGCAATCAGCCCCAGCATTTT
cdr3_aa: CASSLWGGMGGNQPQHF

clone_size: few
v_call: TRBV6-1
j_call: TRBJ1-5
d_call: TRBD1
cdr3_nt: TGTGCCAGCAGTGGAACCGGGACAGGAACTCAGCCCCAGCATTTT
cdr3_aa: CASSGTGTGTQPQHF

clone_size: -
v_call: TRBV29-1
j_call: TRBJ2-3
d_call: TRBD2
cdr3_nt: TGCAGCGTTGACGGGACTAGCGGCACAGATACGCAGTATTTT
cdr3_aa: CSVDGTSGTDTQYF

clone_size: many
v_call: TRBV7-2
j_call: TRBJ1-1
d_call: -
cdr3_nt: TGTGCCAGCAGCTTAGGAACGAACACTGAAGCTTTCTTT
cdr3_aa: CASSLGTNTEAFF

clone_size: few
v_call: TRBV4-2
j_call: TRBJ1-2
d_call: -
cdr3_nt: TGTGCCAGCAGCCAACCCGGATCCAACTATGGCTACACCTTC
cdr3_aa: CASSQPGSNYGYTF

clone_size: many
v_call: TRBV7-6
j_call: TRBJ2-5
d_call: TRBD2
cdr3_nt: TGTGCCAGCAGTAGTGGCGGGAGGGCCGGGACCCAGTACTTC
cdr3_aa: CASSSGGRAGTQYF

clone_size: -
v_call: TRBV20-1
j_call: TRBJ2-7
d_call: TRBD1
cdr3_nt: TGCAGTGCTAGAGGGGGTGGACAGGGTATTTTCTCCGAGCAGCACTTC
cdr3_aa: CSARGGGQGIFSEQHF

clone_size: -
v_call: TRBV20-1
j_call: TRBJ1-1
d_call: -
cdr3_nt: TGCAGTGCCCTACCGGTTAGGCGGATAAACACTGAAGCTTTCTTT
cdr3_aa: CSALPVRRINTEAFF

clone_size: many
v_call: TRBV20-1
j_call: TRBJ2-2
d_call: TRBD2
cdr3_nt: TGCAGTGCTAGAGGACCTAGCGGGATTAACACCGGGGAGCTGTTTTTT
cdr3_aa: CSARGPSGINTGELFF

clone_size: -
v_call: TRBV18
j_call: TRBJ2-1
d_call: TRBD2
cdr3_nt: TGTGCCAGCTCACCCTCTAGCGGGGGTAGCTCCTACAATGAGCAGTTCTTC
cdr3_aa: CASSPSSGGSSYNEQFF

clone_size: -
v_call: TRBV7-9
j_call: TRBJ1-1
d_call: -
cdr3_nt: TGTGCCAGCAGCGAACAGGGATCCAGAAAGGTTAACACTGAAGCTTTCTTT
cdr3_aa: CASSEQGSRKVNTEAFF

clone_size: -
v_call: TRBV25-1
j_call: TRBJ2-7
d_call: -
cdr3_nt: TGTGCCAGCAGTGATCAGGGCATCTACGAGCAGTACTTC
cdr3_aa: CASSDQGIYEQYF

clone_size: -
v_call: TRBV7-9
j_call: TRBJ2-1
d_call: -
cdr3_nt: TGTGCCAGCAGGACCCCGGAGAGAGAGGGAAGTGAGCAGTTCTTC
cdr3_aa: CASRTPEREGSEQFF

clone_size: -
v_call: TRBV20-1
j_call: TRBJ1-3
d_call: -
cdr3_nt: TGCAGTGCTGGCCAGGGGTATGAAAACACCATATATTTT
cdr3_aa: CSAGQGYENTIYF

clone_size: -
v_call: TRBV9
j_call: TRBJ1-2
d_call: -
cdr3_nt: TGTGCCAGCAGCTCCGTTTATGGCTACACCTTC
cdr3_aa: CASSSVYGYTF

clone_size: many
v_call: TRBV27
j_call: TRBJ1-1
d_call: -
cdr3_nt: TGTGCCAGTTGGGGCATTTACACTGAAGCTTTCTTT
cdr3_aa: CASWGIYTEAFF

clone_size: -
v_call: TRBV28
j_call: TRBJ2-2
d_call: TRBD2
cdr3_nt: TGTGCCAGCAGCCCGACTAGCGGGAGAGCCGGGGAGCTGTTTTTT
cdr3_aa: CASSPTSGRAGELFF

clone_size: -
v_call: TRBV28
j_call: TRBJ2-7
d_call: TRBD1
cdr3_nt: TGTGCCAGTTGGGACAGGGGGGAATACGAGCAGTACTTC
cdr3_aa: CASWDRGEYEQYF

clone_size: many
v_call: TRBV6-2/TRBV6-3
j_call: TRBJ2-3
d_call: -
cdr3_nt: TGTGCCAGCAGTTACTCGTGGATGGGGCAGTATTTT
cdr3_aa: CASSYSWMGQYF

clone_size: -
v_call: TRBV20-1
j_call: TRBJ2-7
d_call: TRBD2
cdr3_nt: TGCAGTGCAAACCCCGGGGCTAGCGGGGGTGCGGAGCAGTACTTC
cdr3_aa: CSANPGASGGAEQYF

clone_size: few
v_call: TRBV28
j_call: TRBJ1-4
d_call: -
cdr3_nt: TGTGCCAGCAATTTACTCGGGGTAGGGGAAAAACTGTTTTTT
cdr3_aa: CASNLLGVGEKLFF

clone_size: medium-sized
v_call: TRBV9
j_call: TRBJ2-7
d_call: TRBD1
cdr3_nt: TGTGCCAGCAGCGCGACAGGGGGTTCCTCAGGCAACGAGCAGTACTTC
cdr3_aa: CASSATGGSSGNEQYF

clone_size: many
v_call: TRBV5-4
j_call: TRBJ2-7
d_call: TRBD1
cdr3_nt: TGTGCCAGCAGCCGAACCGACAGGGAAGTTGCCTACGAGCAGTACTTC
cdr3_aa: CASSRTDREVAYEQYF

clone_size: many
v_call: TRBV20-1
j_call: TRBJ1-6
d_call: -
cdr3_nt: TGCAGTGTCCAATCGGGGGCCTCCTATAATTCACCCCTCCACTTT
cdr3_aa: CSVQSGASYNSPLHF

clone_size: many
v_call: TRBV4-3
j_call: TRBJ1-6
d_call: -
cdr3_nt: TGCGCCAGCAGCCAAGAAGGGGGTCTGAATTCACCCCTCCACTTT
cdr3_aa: CASSQEGGLNSPLHF

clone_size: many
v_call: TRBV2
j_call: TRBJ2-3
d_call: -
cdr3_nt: TGTGCCAGCAGTGGTAGCCCCGTAGATACGCAGTATTTT
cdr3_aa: CASSGSPVDTQYF

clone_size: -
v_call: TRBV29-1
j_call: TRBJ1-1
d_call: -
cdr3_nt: TGCAGCGCCCCCGGACAGCTGGCTGCCAACACTGAAGCTTTCTTT
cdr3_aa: CSAPGQLAANTEAFF

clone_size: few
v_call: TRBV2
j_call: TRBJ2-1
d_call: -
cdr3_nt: TGTGCCAGCAGTGAAGCGAACGGGGATGAGCAGTTCTTC
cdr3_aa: CASSEANGDEQFF

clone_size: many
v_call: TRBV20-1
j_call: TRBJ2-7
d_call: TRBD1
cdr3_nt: TGCAGTGCTCTCGGACAGGTCCCATACGCCGACCGGCCGCCCTACGAGCAGTACTTC
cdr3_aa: CSALGQVPYADRPPYEQYF

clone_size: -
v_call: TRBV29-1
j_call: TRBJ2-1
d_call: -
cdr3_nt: TGCAGCGTAGCAATGACAGCCGGGGGCGAGCAGTTCTTC
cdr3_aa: CSVAMTAGGEQFF

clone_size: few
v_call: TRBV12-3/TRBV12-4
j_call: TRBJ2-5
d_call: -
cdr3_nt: TGTGCCAGCAGTTTAGGACAGGCCCTACAAGAGACCCAGTACTTC
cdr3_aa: CASSLGQALQETQYF

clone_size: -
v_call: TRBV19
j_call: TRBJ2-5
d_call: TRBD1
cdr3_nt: TGTGCCAGTAGTCCGGGACAGGGAGGGGGGCAAGAGACCCAGTACTTC
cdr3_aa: CASSPGQGGGQETQYF

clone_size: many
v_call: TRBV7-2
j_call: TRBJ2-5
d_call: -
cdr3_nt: TGTGCCAGCAGCTTAGGAGGGATAGAGACCCAGTACTTC
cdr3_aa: CASSLGGIETQYF

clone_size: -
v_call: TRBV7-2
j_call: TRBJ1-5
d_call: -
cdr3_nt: TGTGCCAGCAGCTCGCCCAGGAATACAGGGACTCAACGCAATCAGCCCCAGCATTTT
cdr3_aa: CASSSPRNTGTQRNQPQHF

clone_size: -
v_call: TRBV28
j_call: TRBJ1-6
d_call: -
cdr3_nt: TGTGCCAGCAGTTTGGGGGGGTCTCGGTCACCCCTCCACTTT
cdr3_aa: CASSLGGSRSPLHF

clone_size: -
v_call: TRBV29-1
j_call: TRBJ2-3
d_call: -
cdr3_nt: TGCAGCGTTGGAAGGGTAGATACGCAGTATTTT
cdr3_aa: CSVGRVDTQYF

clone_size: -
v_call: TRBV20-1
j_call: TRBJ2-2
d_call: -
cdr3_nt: TGCAGTGCTAGTAGGGGTCTCCCCACCGGGGAGCTGTTTTTT
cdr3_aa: CSASRGLPTGELFF

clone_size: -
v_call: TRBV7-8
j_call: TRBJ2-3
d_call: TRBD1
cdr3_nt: TGTGCCAGCAGCTCGCCGACAGGGAAGATTACAGATACGCAGTATTTT
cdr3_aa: CASSSPTGKITDTQYF

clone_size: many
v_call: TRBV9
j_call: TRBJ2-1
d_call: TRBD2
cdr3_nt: TGTGCCAGCAGCGTAGGGGTAGCGGGAGCCTACAATGAGCAGTTCTTC
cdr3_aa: CASSVGVAGAYNEQFF

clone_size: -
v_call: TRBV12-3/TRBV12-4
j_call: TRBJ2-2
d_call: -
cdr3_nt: TGTGCCAGCAGTTACATATCCCAGGCCGGGGAGCTGTTTTTT
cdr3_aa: CASSYISQAGELFF

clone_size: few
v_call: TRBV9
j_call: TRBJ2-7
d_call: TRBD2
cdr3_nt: TGTGCCAGCAGCCCCTCGGGCGGGAGGACTTACTACGAGCAGTACTTC
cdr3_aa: CASSPSGGRTYYEQYF

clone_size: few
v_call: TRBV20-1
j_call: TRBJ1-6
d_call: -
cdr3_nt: TGCAGTGCTCTGGACAGCTTTAGCCCGAATTCACCCCTCCACTTT
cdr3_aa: CSALDSFSPNSPLHF